The rows below give T cell receptor beta chains drawn from one sample of a study of molecular identifiers for immune sequencing clone quantification. TCRdb redid the calling of the PCR reads with MiXCR, one entry per CDR3 protein. The table lists under 650,000 distinct CDR3 sequences, just under 20% of them singletons. Specimen: naive CD8+ T cells from blood, with Jurkat cell RNA spiked in. The receptors were gathered from a human donor in good health. Some libraries in this study had Jurkat cell RNA spiked in. Both conserved end residues are part of each CDR3.

V: TRBV6-6; CDR3: CASSYSVSDSYSEQFF
V: TRBV19; CDR3: CASSLALGNTIYF
V: TRBV7-9; CDR3: CASSLGPGDTGELFF
V: TRBV5-4; CDR3: CASSLILRTARSYNEQFF
V: TRBV9; CDR3: CASSSRQDSTDTQYF
V: TRBV3-1; CDR3: CASSPTPGDSSSSRETQYF
V: TRBV5-1; CDR3: CASSLGQGMRGTEAFF
V: TRBV6-6; CDR3: CASSYETGDMNTEAFF
V: TRBV6-1; CDR3: CASSRTSGNTDTQYF
V: TRBV30; CDR3: CAWSQPSGRIDEQFF
V: TRBV12-3/TRBV12-4; CDR3: CASSQVMAAGELFF
V: TRBV24-1; CDR3: CATSAAEAGLAGVHEQFF
V: TRBV25-1; CDR3: CASSESYSYSYEQYF
V: TRBV5-5; CDR3: CASSWGLQSTDTQYF
V: TRBV28; CDR3: CASSYSGKAGNEQFF
V: TRBV6-2/TRBV6-3; CDR3: CASSGDRNSYNSPLHF
V: TRBV14; CDR3: CASSQDYTDEQYF
V: TRBV4-1; CDR3: CASSQRTDNEKLFF
V: TRBV27; CDR3: CASSLKGPSYEQYF
V: TRBV20-1; CDR3: CSARAQGAPHEQYF
V: TRBV11-2; CDR3: CASSLDEGTGIRRTEAFF
V: TRBV9; CDR3: CASSPPGTGYTGELFF
V: TRBV6-2/TRBV6-3; CDR3: CASSYSGTSGFQETQYF
V: TRBV6-2/TRBV6-3; CDR3: CASSHLESSSNQPQHF
V: TRBV19; CDR3: CASSNRGNTGELFF
V: TRBV18; CDR3: CACSPPPGGPLNTEAFF
V: TRBV12-3/TRBV12-4; CDR3: CASSSGIFQGQGAGQPQHF
V: TRBV6-5; CDR3: CASSYSPGRKQYF
V: TRBV4-2; CDR3: CASSQDSSGSGELFF
V: TRBV14; CDR3: CASSQDTGRESEQFF
V: TRBV19; CDR3: CASSILIGAEAFF
V: TRBV6-5; CDR3: CASSYRGPATGELFF
V: TRBV7-3; CDR3: CASSLTGQALSTEAFF
V: TRBV5-3; CDR3: CASSRGLADLTDTQYF
V: TRBV28; CDR3: CASSQPHLAGGRVETQYF
V: TRBV11-2; CDR3: CASRQTENTEAFF
V: TRBV29-1; CDR3: CSVRLAGADTQYF
V: TRBV7-9; CDR3: CASSLGLAVYEQYF
V: TRBV12-3/TRBV12-4; CDR3: CASSSGQEDEAFF
V: TRBV4-3; CDR3: CASSQDRDSVYYNEQFF
V: TRBV27; CDR3: CASSLKAGPNSYTYEQYF
V: TRBV7-9; CDR3: CASSLVGDTEAFF
V: TRBV4-3; CDR3: CASSPWLLEGTQYF
V: TRBV19; CDR3: CASNAGASSYEQYF
V: TRBV11-2; CDR3: CASSLGDRGSYNEQFF
V: TRBV14; CDR3: CASSQGSLWAGELFF
V: TRBV28; CDR3: CASSLDSPEAFF
V: TRBV4-3; CDR3: CASSQDKAGVTDTQYF
V: TRBV25-1; CDR3: CASSEAQTYEQYF
V: TRBV12-3/TRBV12-4; CDR3: CASSFGSTYTF
V: TRBV19; CDR3: CASSIGAGGNTEAFF
V: TRBV5-4; CDR3: CASSLGWGASYEQYF
V: TRBV12-5; CDR3: CASGFAGGPAGSPLHF